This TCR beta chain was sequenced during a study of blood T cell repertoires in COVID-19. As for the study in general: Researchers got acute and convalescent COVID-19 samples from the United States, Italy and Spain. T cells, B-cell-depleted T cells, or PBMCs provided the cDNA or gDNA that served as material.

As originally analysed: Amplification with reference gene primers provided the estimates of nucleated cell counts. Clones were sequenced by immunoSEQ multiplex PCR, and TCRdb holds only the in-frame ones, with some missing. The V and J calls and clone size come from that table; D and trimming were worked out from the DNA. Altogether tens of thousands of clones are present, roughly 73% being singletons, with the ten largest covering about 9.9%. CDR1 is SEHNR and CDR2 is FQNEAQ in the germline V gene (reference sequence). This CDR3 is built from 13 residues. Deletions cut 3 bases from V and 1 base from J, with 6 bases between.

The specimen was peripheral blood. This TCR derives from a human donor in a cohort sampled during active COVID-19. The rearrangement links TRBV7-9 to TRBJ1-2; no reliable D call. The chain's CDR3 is CASSLESNYGYTF. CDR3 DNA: TGTGCCAGCAGCTTGGAGAGTAACTATGGCTACACCTTC.